Presented here are 6 T cell receptor beta chains from one specimen sequenced in a study of cytomegalovirus exposure and HLA in healthy donors. The PCR made use of 60 Vbeta and 13 Jbeta primers. Sequenced by immunoSEQ multiplex PCR; TCRdb stores in-frame clones only, minus some. The table shows over 85,000 clones, with roughly three quarters occurring only once. What was sequenced was PBMCs. The receptor source for this set is a male donor in good health and CMV-seropositive.

The V call is TRBV27, the J call TRBJ2-2; 11 nucleotides align to TRBD2. The J segment lost 6 bases and the V segment lost 2 bases, leaving 5 bases of the junction unmatched. There are 16 residues in the CDR3. The germline V gene encodes CDR1 MNHEY and CDR2 SMNVEV (reference sequence). CDR3 bases: TGTGCCAGCAGTTTAGTAGCGGGAGGGCCAGCCGGGGAGCTGTTTTTT. As protein: CASSLVAGGPAGELFF.

The chain employs TRBV28 and TRBJ2-7; no definite D call. The V gene lost 3 bases and the J gene lost 2 bases, with 11 bases spanning the gap. The V gene's germline CDR1 is MDHEN and CDR2 SYDVKM. This CDR3 contains 14 residues. This CDR3 reads CASSLKLVPYEQYF. CDR3 DNA: TGTGCCAGCAGTTTGAAGCTAGTGCCCTACGAGCAGTACTTC. The full variable domain, rest sourced from reference TRBV28 and TRBJ2-7, is DVKVTQSSRYLVKRTGEKVFLECVQDMDHENMFWYRQDPGLGLRLIYFSYDVKMKEKGDIPEGYSVSREKKERFSLILESASTNQTSMYLCASSLKLVPYEQYFGPGTRLTVT.

The J gene is TRBJ2-7, the V gene TRBV18; tentatively, D is TRBD2 (6 bases). The germline V gene encodes CDR1 KGHSH and CDR2 LQKENI. The V end was cut by 2 bases, the J end by 5 bases, with 7 bases between. The CDR3 consists of 12 residues. The CDR3 is CASSPGRNEQYF. In nucleotides, the CDR3 is TGTGCCAGCTCACCAGGGAGGAACGAGCAGTACTTC.

The chain carries TRBV7-2 and TRBJ2-5; D perhaps matches TRBD1 (5 bases). V was cut by 4 bases and J by 5 bases, with 11 bases left in between. This CDR3 is 13 amino acids long. Looked up from germline, CDR1 is SGHTA and CDR2 is FQGNSA. In DNA form, the CDR3 reads TGTGCCAGCAGCTCCAGGGCCACGGAGACCCAGTACTTC. It translates to CASSSRATETQYF.

The rearrangement links TRBV6-1 to TRBJ2-7, with TRBD2 identical over 8 bases. Germline assignment: CDR1 MNHNS and CDR2 SASEGT. The CDR3 length is 16 residues. V shed 1 base and J 4 bases; nucleotides not matched to a gene: 9. CDR3 bases: TGTGCCAGCAGTGAAGTGACTAGCGAGAGGATGTACGAGCAGTACTTC. The encoded protein is CASSEVTSERMYEQYF.

This chain connects TRBV5-8 to TRBJ2-3; no clear D. The CDR3 has 14 residues. Trimming took 4 bases from V and 1 from J, leaving 10 bases between them. Germline V gene lookup returns CDR1 SGHTS and CDR2 YDEGEE. CDR3 bases: TGTGCCAGCAGCCCGGTCCGGGGCACAGATACGCAGTATTTT. Protein sequence: CASSPVRGTDTQYF.